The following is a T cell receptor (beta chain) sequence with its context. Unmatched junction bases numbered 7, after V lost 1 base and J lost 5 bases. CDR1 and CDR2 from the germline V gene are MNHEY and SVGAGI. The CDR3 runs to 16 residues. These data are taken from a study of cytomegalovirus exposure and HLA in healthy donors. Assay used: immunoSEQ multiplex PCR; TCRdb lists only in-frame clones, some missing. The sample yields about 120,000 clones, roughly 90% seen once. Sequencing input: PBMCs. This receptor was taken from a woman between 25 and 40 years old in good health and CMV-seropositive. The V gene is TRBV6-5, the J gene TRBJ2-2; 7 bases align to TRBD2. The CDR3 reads CASSYFASSGTGELFF. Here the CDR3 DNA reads TGTGCCAGCAGTTACTTCGCGTCTAGCGGAACCGGGGAGCTGTTTTTT.